These 17 T cell receptor beta chains originate from one sample sequenced in a study of cytomegalovirus exposure and HLA in healthy donors. Primers: 60 Vbeta forward and 13 Jbeta reverse. Data came from immunoSEQ multiplex PCR; TCRdb stores just in-frame clones and leaves some out. This repertoire shows about 82,000 clones, 10% found once; its top ten account for roughly 22%. Material: PBMCs. The receptors were gathered from a man between 60 and 75 years old in good health and CMV-seropositive.

This clone was recorded a few times. This chain joins TRBV28 and TRBJ2-7, with 9 bases lining up with TRBD2. The germline gives CDR1 MDHEN, CDR2 SYDVKM. Trimming removed 8 bases from V and 2 bases from J; junction bases left unmatched: 7. The CDR3 length is 14 residues. The CDR3 region has the DNA TGTGCCAGCGGACAACTAGCGGGTCCCTACGAGCAGTACTTC. Residues: CASGQLAGPYEQYF.

Only a few counts were recorded for this clone. This chain links TRBV6-5 with TRBJ2-1; 9 bases map to TRBD2. The germline gives CDR1 MNHEY, CDR2 SVGAGI. Trimming cost V 6 bases and J 9 bases; bases outside gene matches: 6. This CDR3 has 13 residues. The CDR3 region has the DNA TGTGCCAGCAGGGCTAGCGGGATGATTGAGCAGTTCTTC. Its translation: CASRASGMIEQFF.

The V and J genes are TRBV27 and TRBJ1-2; D perhaps matches TRBD1 (5 bases). The CDR3 runs 16 residues. Germline CDR1 MNHEY, CDR2 SMNVEV (reference sequence). Trimming stripped 5 bases from V and 3 bases from J, with 19 bases between. This chain's CDR3 is CASSSAGASVDYGYTF. The CDR3 DNA reads as TGTGCCAGCAGTAGCGCTGGGGCTTCCGTCGACTATGGCTACACCTTC.

With regard to this clone: The sample has other DNA sequences that encode this CDR3 too. The chain recombines TRBV4-1 with TRBJ2-3; tentative D call: TRBD1 (6 bases). The ends were cut back, 1 base at V and 4 bases at J, with 15 bases in the middle. The CDR3 is made up of 16 amino acids. Germline V lookup: CDR1 MGHRA, CDR2 YSYEKL. This CDR3 reads CASSQADRTGADTQYF. As DNA, the CDR3 is TGCGCCAGCAGCCAAGCTGACAGGACTGGGGCAGATACGCAGTATTTT.

This clone was found a few times. V usage is TRBV7-3 and J usage is TRBJ1-1, with 8 bases matching TRBD1. Germline-derived CDR1 and CDR2 are SGHTA and FQGTGA. The ends lost 2 bases at V and 3 bases at J; junction bases unmatched: 5. The CDR3 extends over 15 amino acids. For the CDR3, the DNA is TGTGCCAGCAGCTTAGACAGGGGTGAGGACACTGAAGCTTTCTTT. It specifies CASSLDRGEDTEAFF.

Only a few counts were recorded for this clone. J is TRBJ2-2 and V is TRBV2; 11 bases are shared with TRBD2. This CDR3 region has 16 residues. J lost 6 bases, V lost 6 bases, and 9 bases had no gene match. The germline V gene encodes CDR1 SNHLY and CDR2 FYNNEI. As DNA, the CDR3 is TGTGCCAGCAGGAAGGGCCTAGCGGGGGGCGCCGGGGAGCTGTTTTTT. Protein sequence: CASRKGLAGGAGELFF.

For this clone: No conserved phenylalanine or tryptophan is present at the end of the CDR3, so a read error is the likely explanation. No DNA is shown, since the ends of the CDR3 on it are uncertain; the CDR3 is the one TCRdb lists. The sample contains more than one DNA sequence encoding this CDR3. This rearrangement joins TRBV7-8 to TRBJ2-3; no check of the table's D call, TRBD1, against the DNA was made. 15 amino acids form the CDR3, both terminal residues included. Germline assignment: CDR1 SGHVS and CDR2 FQNEAQ. CDR3 protein: CASSSGTGIIDTKYL.

The V and J genes are TRBV5-4 and TRBJ2-1; 7 bases are shared with TRBD1. Per germline, CDR1 SGHNT and CDR2 YYREEE (reference sequence). This CDR3 spans 15 amino acids. J was trimmed by 3 bases and V by 4 bases; bases with no gene match: 7. The CDR3 here is CASSIDRVSYNEQFF. DNA of the CDR3: TGTGCCAGCAGCATCGACAGGGTTAGCTACAATGAGCAGTTCTTC.

Only a few counts were recorded for this clone. The chain has TRBV5-4 and TRBJ1-2; 10 bases are shared with TRBD1. V lost 2 bases to trimming and J lost 8 bases; unmatched junction nucleotides: 3. CDR1 and CDR2 from the germline V gene are SGHNT and YYREEE (reference sequence). CDR3 size: 13 residues. CDR3 sequence reads: CASSFRQGAGYTF. The CDR3 nucleotides are TGTGCCAGCAGCTTTCGACAGGGGGCGGGCTACACCTTC. Filled out from reference TRBV5-4 and TRBJ1-2, the complete variable domain reads ETGVTQSPTHLIKTRGQQVTLRCSSQSGHNTVSWYQQALGQGPQFIFQYYREEENGRGNFPPRFSGLQFPNYSSELNVNALELDDSALYLCASSFRQGAGYTFGSGTRLTVV.

In this sample, this clone turned up a few times. The J gene is TRBJ2-1, the V gene TRBV5-6; 8 bases match TRBD1. In germline, CDR1 is SGHDT, CDR2 YYEEEE. This CDR3 region has 16 residues. V lost 3 bases to trimming and J lost 9 bases; unmatched junction nucleotides: 14. The CDR3 reads CASSSSRDRSLIEQFF. For the CDR3, the DNA is TGTGCCAGCAGCTCAAGTAGGGACAGGAGCCTTATTGAGCAGTTCTTC.

The table lists this clone with a few counts. This chain connects TRBV28 to TRBJ2-4; TRBD2 matches 8 bases. Germline V CDR1 and CDR2: MDHEN, SYDVKM. CDR3 length equals 16 residues. J was trimmed by 1 base and V by 7 bases; bases with no gene match: 9. CDR3 loop: CASTLAGSYAKNIQYF. In nucleotides, the CDR3 is TGTGCCAGCACCTTAGCGGGGAGCTACGCCAAAAACATTCAGTACTTC.

This clone has more than one count but fewer than ten. The chain has TRBV4-1 and TRBJ2-5; 9 positions match TRBD2. The CDR3 covers 15 residues. J was trimmed by 2 bases and V by 4 bases; bases with no gene match: 5. The germline gives CDR1 MGHRA, CDR2 YSYEKL. The CDR3 sequence is CASSPLAGIQETQYF. CDR3 in DNA: TGCGCCAGCAGCCCGCTAGCGGGGATTCAAGAGACCCAGTACTTC.

This clone was counted a few times. The chain combines TRBV9 with TRBJ1-2, with a weak D call TRBD1 (6 bases). The V gene's germline CDR1 is SGDLS and CDR2 YYNGEE. Trimming removed 0 bases at V and 6 bases at J, with 12 bases between. CDR3 length: 14 amino acids. The CDR3 here is CASSVDTGWNGYTF. CDR3 coding DNA: TGTGCCAGCAGCGTAGATACAGGGTGGAATGGCTACACCTTC. Full variable domain (remainder filled in from reference TRBV9 and TRBJ1-2): DSGVTQTPKHLITATGQRVTLRCSPRSGDLSVYWYQQSLDQGLQFLIQYYNGEERAKGNILERFSAQQFPDLHSELNLSSLELGDSALYFCASSVDTGWNGYTFGSGTRLTVV.

A few counts support this clone. V is TRBV7-2 and J is TRBJ1-5, with D possibly TRBD1 on 6 matching bases. V lost 4 bases, J lost 2 bases, and 15 bases lay in between. CDR3 length: 16 residues. The germline V gene encodes CDR1 SGHTA and CDR2 FQGNSA. CDR3 amino acids: CASSSRLGAGNQPQHF. CDR3 nucleotide sequence: TGTGCCAGCAGCTCCCGTTTGGGGGCTGGCAATCAGCCCCAGCATTTT.

This clone has only a few counts. The chain recombines TRBV6-5 with TRBJ1-2; D gene ambiguous. V was clipped by 0 bases and J by 6 bases, with 8 bases between them. CDR3 length: 13 amino acids. Germline V gene sequence: CDR1 MNHEY, CDR2 SVGAGI. The CDR3 DNA follows: TGTGCCAGCAGTTACTCACCAGTGAATGGCTACACCTTC. Translating it yields CASSYSPVNGYTF.

This clone showed up just a few times. The chain uses TRBV19 and TRBJ1-5, with 10 bases matching TRBD1. Germline V gives CDR1 LNHDA, CDR2 SQIVND (reference sequence). V lost 5 bases and J lost 5; bases outside the gene matches: 9. The CDR3 is 16 residues long. The chain's CDR3 is CASSPRDRGRDQPQHF. The CDR3 bases are TGTGCCAGTAGTCCACGGGACAGGGGACGGGATCAGCCCCAGCATTTT.

The genes are TRBV7-6 and TRBJ2-2, with D possibly matching TRBD2 (7 bases). The CDR3 is 17 amino acids. Trimming cost V 5 bases and J 1 base, with 17 bases left between them. Germline values: CDR1 SGHVS, CDR2 FNYEAQ. The CDR3 DNA follows: TGTGCCAGCAGCACCCGGGGGGCGGGGAGGAACACCGGGGAGCTGTTTTTT. Its translation is CASSTRGAGRNTGELFF.